This TCR beta chain stems from a study of blood T cell repertoires in COVID-19. About the study: Material from acute and convalescent COVID-19 was sourced from the United States, Italy and Spain. Sample material is recorded as cDNA or gDNA derived from T cells, B-cell-depleted T cells, or PBMCs.

As processed by the authors: By means of reference gene primer amplification, nucleated cell counts were estimated. Assay used: immunoSEQ multiplex PCR; TCRdb lists only in-frame clones, some missing. V, J and clone size are those of that table, while D and trimming were read from the DNA. The table includes 90,000 to 140,000 clones, roughly 80% detected once. V shed 2 bases and J 7 bases; nucleotides not matched to a gene: 8. The CDR3 loop spans 16 amino acids. Germline V lookup: CDR1 KGHSH, CDR2 LQKENI. This clonotype was sampled from a woman at least 80 years old with acute or convalescent COVID-19. Sequencing was performed on peripheral blood. The chain joins TRBV18 to TRBJ2-1; 10 nucleotides agree with TRBD2. CDR3 DNA sequence: TGTGCCAGCTCACCAGCGGCTAGCGGGGGAATAAATGAGCAGTTCTTC. Translation: CASSPAASGGINEQFF.